This TCR beta chain originates from a study of cytomegalovirus exposure and HLA in healthy donors. Per the germline V gene, CDR1 is SGHRS and CDR2 is YFSETQ. V was clipped by 3 bases and J by 8 bases; unmatched bases: 3. There are 14 residues in the CDR3. Study outcomes and limitations: Productive status was seen about 87% or about 30% of the time for most TCR beta V segments in an earlier analysis. DRB1 showed the most TCR associations and HLA-C the fewest in a later analysis, as rates varied by HLA locus. HLA alleles showed associations with roughly 17,000 TCR beta sequences in a later analysis, at a 0.05 false discovery rate.

The PCR used 60 Vbeta and 13 Jbeta primers. Method: immunoSEQ multiplex PCR; TCRdb's copy keeps in-frame clones and lacks some. The table for this sample gives some 110,000 clones. Concerning this clone itself: Its antigen remains unidentified.

V and J are TRBV5-1 and TRBJ1-4; the match to TRBD1 covers 11 bases. This clonotype originated in a man in his late teens or twenties in good health and CMV-seronegative. The source material was PBMCs. DNA of the CDR3: TGCGCCAGCAGCTCGGGACAGGGGGAAGAAAAACTGTTTTTT. Translated, it gives CASSSGQGEEKLFF.